A single T cell receptor beta chain is shown here with its context. The entry originates in a study of blood T cell repertoires in COVID-19. Repertoires were generated with immunoSEQ multiplex PCR, while TCRdb's copy carries only in-frame clones and drops some. The sample includes 30,000 to 40,000 clones, 85% to 95% seen only once; the top ten take around 5.5%. The sequencing input was peripheral blood. This TCR derives from a human donor in a cohort sampled during active COVID-19.

The CDR3 nucleotides read TGTGCCACCAGCAGGATGGGTGATGGGACAGGCTATGGCTACACCTTC. It translates to CATSRMGDGTGYGYTF. The chain carries TRBV15 and TRBJ1-2; 8 bases agree with TRBD1. Germline CDR1 reads LNHNV; CDR2 reads YYDKDF (reference sequence). Trimming cost V 3 bases and J 4 bases; bases outside gene matches: 10. There are 16 residues in the CDR3.